This record covers a single T cell receptor beta chain. Its antigen remains undetermined. No much larger clonotype is one base removed from it; base qualities were not supplied. This specimen belongs to a study of T cell responses to AZD1222 COVID-19 vaccine (dated by TCRdb to about 2021). At the level of the whole study: Because spike-specific TCR depth and breadth did not differ between the two schedules, AZD1222 recipients who got a second dose at roughly 4 weeks were pooled with those who got a second dose at roughly 12 weeks. Trial participants were enrolled by age into 18-55, 56-69 and 70-plus year subgroups, with around 150, 28 and 57 TCR-sequenced participants respectively. TCR sequencing covered 230 to 250 trial participants: about 210 given two doses of AZD1222 and about 26 given two doses of MenACWY control vaccine.

Taken from cysteine to phenylalanine, the CDR3 has 18 residues. The CDR3 DNA has 54 bases and is translated from base 1. V lost 0 bases and J lost 3 bases; the stretch between them is 20 bases long. From a lookup of the germline V gene, CDR1 and CDR2 are KGHSH and LQKENI. Overall results and qualifications from the work: Reportedly, almost half of the unique spike-specific TCRs recognized epitopes lying outside the regions that are mutated in the B.1.351 and B.1.1.7 variants. CD4 TCRs associated with the vaccine covered the entire spike protein, and the dominant responses were in regions 160-218 and 743-854. Most participants were white British and females outnumbered males, and the authors suggested that clonal diversity may have been underestimated. Because no samples from the day 14 peak response were available, repertoires could be characterized only after the peak T cell response. Spike-specific TCR breadth and depth rose significantly after two AZD1222 doses compared with day 0 and with MenACWY recipients. The 56-69-year group was small, and its depth increase did not reach significance, likely because of low power. Only a handful of AZD1222 recipients were SARS-CoV-2 seropositive at baseline, limiting conclusions about previously exposed vaccinees.

Read against the paper, the sample's time point label means: baseline before first vaccination. Vaccinee samples came from UK trials COV001 and COV002, including a single-blind randomized controlled phase 2/3 trial of AZD1222 (ChAdOx1 nCoV-19) in healthy adults. Trial participant PBMC samples were collected at day 0 and day 28 after the second dose for TCRbeta chain sequencing. The CDR3 regions of human TCRbeta chains were analyzed by immunosequencing. As for the authors' bioinformatics: TCRs in the repertoires were compared against a reference library of SARS-CoV-2-specific TCRs that had been generated with the MIRA antigen-specificity platform. Breadth was defined as the fraction of unique TCRs that were SARS-CoV-2-associated, and depth was defined as the fraction of total T cells that were SARS-CoV-2-associated. Using the MIRA data, every spike-specific TCR was mapped to the spike region that the TCR reacted to and assigned to either a CD4 or a CD8 class. Log10-transformed breadth and depth values were compared by one-way ANOVA with Sidak's multiple comparisons tests. The immuneACCESS repertoire file appears here via TCRdb, limited to in-frame rearrangements. These files lack a portion of the clones; in checked studies, under half of the deficit traces to unresolved V genes, and the cause of the others is not known. V and J calls and clone size are copied from that table; D and trimming were computed from the DNA. The sample table lists more than 95,000 clones, approximately 90% of them with a count of one. The biggest ten clones account for 6% to 8% of the sample.

This sequence originates from an adult in good health. The specimen was peripheral blood, collected on day 0 of AZD1222 vaccination. Rearrangement joined TRBV18 to TRBJ1-1; D gene: possibly TRBD1, on 6 matching bases. DNA sequence: TGTGCCAGCTCACCACCGAACAGGGCGATGATGGTGTACACTGAAGCTTTCTTT. Translated, this gives CASSPPNRAMMVYTEAFF.